Listed here are 9 T cell receptor beta chains from one sample, sequenced in a study of lymphopenia after photon versus proton radiotherapy. Profiled with immunoSEQ multiplex PCR; TCRdb holds only in-frame clones, not every one. The table has 150,000 to 200,000 clones, around 85% seen once. Specimen: peripheral blood, collected from a patient treated with photon-based radiotherapy. The receptors stem from a man over 45 with gastric cancer.

The rearrangement links TRBV9 to TRBJ2-1; 8 bases fit TRBD1. The CDR3 spans 15 residues. The V gene end was trimmed by 3 bases and the J gene end by 5 bases; junction bases not matched to a gene: 7. Per the germline V gene, CDR1 is SGDLS and CDR2 is YYNGEE. This CDR3 reads CASSAFRGPNNEQFF. In nucleotides, the CDR3 is TGTGCCAGCAGCGCATTCAGGGGGCCCAACAATGAGCAGTTCTTC.

This clone was picked up a small number of times. This chain links TRBV6-1 with TRBJ2-7; D is unclear. Trimming left V 10 bases short and J 0 bases short, with 1 base between. Germline loops: CDR1 MNHNS, CDR2 SASEGT. This CDR3 comprises 9 residues. This chain's CDR3 is CATSYEQYF. The DNA of the CDR3 is TGTGCCACCTCCTACGAGCAGTACTTC.

The V call is TRBV7-8, the J call TRBJ1-2; maybe TRBD1 (6 bases). CDR1 is SGHVS and CDR2 is FQNEAQ in the germline V gene. The CDR3 totals 13 residues. Deletions cut 5 bases from V and 8 bases from J, with 15 bases between. The CDR3 protein is CASSQTRGYGYTF. CDR3 in DNA: TGTGCCAGCAGCCAAACCAGGGGCTACGGCTACACCTTC.

V is TRBV9 and J is TRBJ2-5, with 8 bases lining up with TRBD2. Germline trimming cut 0 bases from V and 4 bases from J; bases unmatched to any gene: 5. CDR3 size: 15 residues. The V gene's germline CDR1 is SGDLS and CDR2 YYNGEE. This CDR3 reads CASSVDSGSRETQYF. Written as DNA, the CDR3 is TGTGCCAGCAGCGTAGACAGCGGGAGCCGAGAGACCCAGTACTTC.

The V gene is TRBV11-2, the J gene TRBJ1-1; D not certain. Trimming removed 5 bases from V and 0 bases from J, with 10 bases in between. Per the germline V gene, CDR1 is SGHAT and CDR2 is FQNNGV. The CDR3 covers 14 residues. CDR3 loop: CASSIRSMNTEAFF. In nucleotides, the CDR3 is TGTGCCAGCAGCATCAGATCCATGAACACTGAAGCTTTCTTT.

This chain connects TRBV5-1 to TRBJ2-1; 12 bases are a match to TRBD2. The germline V gene encodes CDR1 SGHRS and CDR2 YFSETQ. V lost 4 bases and J lost 5; bases outside the gene matches: 4. This CDR3 spans 15 amino acids. The CDR3 sequence: CASSLAGGTDNEQFF. The CDR3 nucleotides are TGCGCCAGCAGCCTAGCGGGAGGGACGGACAATGAGCAGTTCTTC.

The rearrangement joins TRBV6-5 to TRBJ1-2, with D uncertain. Germline V gives CDR1 MNHEY, CDR2 SVGAGI. The length of the CDR3 is 11 residues. V shed 8 bases and J shed 5 bases, with 9 bases lying between them. The CDR3 bases are TGTGCCAGCCGACGGTTTTATGGCTACACCTTC. Translating gives CASRRFYGYTF.

This rearrangement joins TRBV5-4 to TRBJ2-7; D could derive from TRBD1 or TRBD2 (5 bases each). The germline V gene has CDR1 SGHNT and CDR2 YYREEE (reference sequence). V dropped 1 base and J dropped 3 bases, with 17 bases sitting between them. The length of the CDR3 is 16 residues. The CDR3 sequence: CASSLLPGSWNYEQYF. DNA for the CDR3: TGTGCCAGCAGCTTGCTTCCAGGGAGTTGGAACTACGAGCAGTACTTC.

The chain has TRBV11-3 and TRBJ2-2, with D tentatively TRBD1 (5 bases). The CDR3 has 15 residues. The germline gives CDR1 SGHNT, CDR2 YENEEA. Trimming left V 5 bases short and J 4 bases short, with 14 bases between. The CDR3 nucleotides read TGTGCCAGCAGCCTAGGGGCCTCCAGCACCGGGGAGCTGTTTTTT. This codes for CASSLGASSTGELFF.